These T cell receptor beta chains were read from a single sample in a study of blood T cell repertoires in COVID-19. Sequenced by immunoSEQ multiplex PCR; TCRdb stores in-frame clones only, minus some. The sample consists of about 170,000 clones, approximately 90% of them appearing once. The sequencing sample was made of peripheral blood. The receptors were sampled from a man in his fifties who had recovered from COVID-19. CDR3s include the opening cysteine and the closing phenylalanine or tryptophan. Each record gives: D gene, V gene, J gene, CDR3 DNA, CDR3 protein. The D gene is left open where the match is weak.

D gene: -
V gene: TRBV19
J gene: TRBJ2-7
CDR3 DNA: TGTGCCAGTAGCGGATACAGGGAAAACGAGCAGTACTTC
CDR3 protein: CASSGYRENEQYF

D gene: TRBD1
V gene: TRBV19
J gene: TRBJ2-5
CDR3 DNA: TGTGCCAGTAGTGTTCTCGGACAGGGAGGCGTAGAGACCCAGTACTTC
CDR3 protein: CASSVLGQGGVETQYF

D gene: -
V gene: TRBV6-5
J gene: TRBJ2-7
CDR3 DNA: TGTGCCAGCAGAGGGGCCTCCTACGAGCAGTACTTC
CDR3 protein: CASRGASYEQYF

D gene: TRBD1
V gene: TRBV7-3
J gene: TRBJ2-5
CDR3 DNA: TGTGCCAGCAGCGTGACAGGGGGCTCAGGAGAGACCCAGTACTTC
CDR3 protein: CASSVTGGSGETQYF

D gene: TRBD2
V gene: TRBV4-1
J gene: TRBJ2-2
CDR3 DNA: TGCGCCAGCAGCCAAGATCCTAGCGGGAGAGCCGGGGAGCTGTTTTTT
CDR3 protein: CASSQDPSGRAGELFF

D gene: -
V gene: TRBV7-9
J gene: TRBJ2-7
CDR3 DNA: TGTGCCAGCCGCACAGGCGGTGCCGAGCAGTACTTC
CDR3 protein: CASRTGGAEQYF

D gene: -
V gene: TRBV5-1
J gene: TRBJ2-5
CDR3 DNA: TGCGCCAGCAGCCCCGAGGGTGTGCAAGAGACCCAGTACTTC
CDR3 protein: CASSPEGVQETQYF

D gene: TRBD2
V gene: TRBV9
J gene: TRBJ2-1
CDR3 DNA: TGTGCCAGCAGCACCCGACTAGCGGGTCGCAATGAGCAGTTCTTC
CDR3 protein: CASSTRLAGRNEQFF

D gene: -
V gene: TRBV2
J gene: TRBJ1-2
CDR3 DNA: TGTGCCAGCAGCGAATCCCCGGGTGGCTACACCTTC
CDR3 protein: CASSESPGGYTF

D gene: TRBD1
V gene: TRBV6-5
J gene: TRBJ2-7
CDR3 DNA: TGTGCCAGCAGTAGCCAGGGGGCGTACGAGCAGTACTTC
CDR3 protein: CASSSQGAYEQYF

D gene: -
V gene: TRBV11-2
J gene: TRBJ2-3
CDR3 DNA: TGTGCCAGCAGTCCAGGGAGGGATACGCAGTATTTT
CDR3 protein: CASSPGRDTQYF

D gene: TRBD1
V gene: TRBV6-5
J gene: TRBJ2-2
CDR3 DNA: TGTGCCAGCGTCCGGGACAGGGTTACAACCGGGGAGCTGTTTTTT
CDR3 protein: CASVRDRVTTGELFF

D gene: -
V gene: TRBV5-6
J gene: TRBJ1-4
CDR3 DNA: TGTGCCAGCAGCTTCCGAATTTTGGGCGAAAAACTGTTTTTT
CDR3 protein: CASSFRILGEKLFF

D gene: TRBD1
V gene: TRBV28
J gene: TRBJ1-5
CDR3 DNA: TGTGCCAGCAGTTTTTCTCGACAGGGACGGGATCAGCCCCAGCATTTT
CDR3 protein: CASSFSRQGRDQPQHF

D gene: TRBD1
V gene: TRBV11-1
J gene: TRBJ2-1
CDR3 DNA: TGTGCCAGCAGCTTATGGACAGGGGGGGGTGAGCAGTTCTTC
CDR3 protein: CASSLWTGGGEQFF

D gene: -
V gene: TRBV29-1
J gene: TRBJ2-1
CDR3 DNA: TGCAGCGTGTTCGGGGTTTACAATGAGCAGTTCTTC
CDR3 protein: CSVFGVYNEQFF